Below are 5 T cell receptor beta chains sequenced from a single sample in a study of shared clonotypes between healthy human individuals. Assay: immunoSEQ multiplex PCR; the TCRdb copy retains only in-frame clones and omits some. Counted here are about 320,000 clones, roughly 87% occurring once; the ten biggest clones make up around 16%. Source material: memory CD8+ T cells sorted from blood. Subset in this sample: CD45RO+ cells pooled with CCR7-negative TemRA cells. These receptors were taken from a man between 18 and 35 years old in good health.

The V and J genes are TRBV7-6 and TRBJ2-7; 9 nucleotides line up with TRBD1. The CDR3 has 16 amino acids. The germline V gene encodes CDR1 SGHVS and CDR2 FNYEAQ. Trimming removed 2 bases from V and 0 bases from J; junction bases left unmatched: 5. Here the CDR3 DNA reads TGTGCCAGCAGCTTATCCGACAGGGGGAGCTCCTACGAGCAGTACTTC. Amino acids: CASSLSDRGSSYEQYF. Complete variable domain (other parts from reference TRBV7-6 and TRBJ2-7): GAGVSQSPRYKVTKRGQDVALRCDPISGHVSLYWYRQALGQGPEFLTYFNYEAQQDKSGLPNDRFSAERPEGSISTLTIQRTEQRDSAMYRCASSLSDRGSSYEQYFGPGTRLTVT.

This chain links TRBV7-9 with TRBJ2-2; 7 bases are shared with TRBD1. The V gene's germline CDR1 is SEHNR and CDR2 FQNEAQ (reference sequence). Unmatched junction bases numbered 11, after V lost 0 bases and J lost 7 bases. This CDR3 has 17 residues. CDR3 DNA: TGTGCCAGCAGCTTAGCGATCACCGACAGGGCTGGCGGGGAGCTGTTTTTT. Encoded protein: CASSLAITDRAGGELFF.

DNA for the CDR3: TGTGCCAGCAGCCTAGGGACGCTGGAGACCCAGTACTTC. Translating gives CASSLGTLETQYF. The chain combines TRBV11-2 with TRBJ2-5; the D call may be TRBD1 or TRBD2 (5 bases each). The CDR3 loop spans 13 amino acids. Per germline, CDR1 SGHAT and CDR2 FQNNGV. V was pared by 5 bases and J by 5 bases, with 12 bases between.

The chain couples TRBV28 to TRBJ1-2, with 7 bases lining up with TRBD1. V shed 10 bases and J 2 bases; nucleotides not matched to a gene: 7. Germline CDR1 MDHEN, CDR2 SYDVKM. This CDR3 has 13 residues. CDR3 DNA: TGTGCCACTCCGGACAGGACCAACTATGGCTACACCTTC. Its protein is CATPDRTNYGYTF.

The rearrangement links TRBV7-8 to TRBJ1-1; D unresolved. Trimming left V 5 bases short and J 3 bases short, with 13 bases between. The CDR3 length is 14 residues. Germline values: CDR1 SGHVS, CDR2 FQNEAQ. This CDR3 is CASSKDPRHTEAFF. CDR3 coding DNA: TGTGCCAGCAGCAAGGACCCTCGGCACACTGAAGCTTTCTTT.